This passage covers 28 T cell receptor beta chains from one sample sequenced in a study of shared clonotypes between healthy human individuals. The assay was immunoSEQ multiplex PCR, and TCRdb's table has in-frame clones only and misses some. This table has around 750,000 clones, less than 85% appearing once. The specimen was memory CD4+ T cells sorted from blood. As to subset: CD45RA-negative fraction. Source of these receptors: a woman aged 25 to 39 in good health.

This sequence joins TRBV6-5 and TRBJ2-5; D call uncertain. The length of the CDR3 is 11 residues. V was trimmed by 2 bases and J by 7 bases, leaving 5 bases between them. Germline V gene lookup returns CDR1 MNHEY and CDR2 SVGAGI. CDR3 bases: TGTGCCAGCAGTTACCACGGGACCCAGTACTTC. As protein: CASSYHGTQYF.

The gene calls are TRBV19 and TRBJ2-7, with 7 bases lining up with TRBD1. V lost 3 bases to trimming and J lost 3 bases; unmatched junction nucleotides: 8. Germline lookup yields CDR1 LNHDA and CDR2 SQIVND (reference sequence). This CDR3 contains 15 residues. The CDR3 DNA sequence: TGTGCCAGTAGTATCCATGCCCGGGACAGCTACGAGCAGTACTTC. The encoded protein is CASSIHARDSYEQYF.

The chain employs TRBV10-2 and TRBJ2-5, with 8 bases lining up with TRBD2. The CDR3 consists of 14 residues. Unmatched junction bases numbered 12, after V lost 10 bases and J lost 5 bases. The germline gives CDR1 WSHSY, CDR2 SAAADI. This chain's CDR3 is CATGLAGVEETQYF. The CDR3 coding sequence is TGCGCCACTGGGCTAGCGGGTGTGGAGGAGACCCAGTACTTC.

The chain recombines TRBV11-1 with TRBJ2-1, with D unclear. This CDR3 contains 14 residues. V was cut by 3 bases and J by 0 bases, with 6 bases left in between. Germline V lookup: CDR1 SGHAT, CDR2 FQDESV (reference sequence). In DNA form, the CDR3 reads TGTGCCAGCAGCTTGGGGTACTCCTACAATGAGCAGTTCTTC. It specifies CASSLGYSYNEQFF.

A remark on this clone: Other DNA variants within this sample encode the same CDR3. This rearrangement joins TRBV19 to TRBJ2-1, with 11 bases identical to TRBD1. Germline V gene sequence: CDR1 LNHDA, CDR2 SQIVND (reference sequence). The CDR3 is 17 amino acids. J gave up 3 bases and V 1 base, and 5 bases lay outside the gene matches. The CDR3: CASSIATGTGGYNEQFF. In nucleotides, the CDR3 is TGTGCCAGTAGTATAGCCACCGGGACAGGGGGCTACAATGAGCAGTTCTTC.

V usage is TRBV5-1 and J usage is TRBJ2-2, with 13 positions matching TRBD2. In germline, CDR1 is SGHRS, CDR2 YFSETQ. The CDR3 covers 16 residues. J gave up 6 bases and V 7 bases, and 9 bases lay outside the gene matches. In nucleotides, the CDR3 is TGCGCCAGCGAACCATGGACTAGCGGGAGATCCGGGGAGCTGTTTTTT. This codes for CASEPWTSGRSGELFF.

In this sample, this clone turned up many times. V gene TRBV5-1 combines with J gene TRBJ2-2; D gene uncertain. The V gene lost 0 bases and the J gene lost 4 bases, with 10 bases spanning the gap. CDR3 length: 15 amino acids. Germline V gene sequence: CDR1 SGHRS, CDR2 YFSETQ. The CDR3 DNA sequence: TGCGCCAGCAGCTTGGAATGGTCTGGCACCGGGGAGCTGTTTTTT. This gives the protein CASSLEWSGTGELFF.

The chain is built from TRBV14 and TRBJ2-3, with TRBD1 as a possible D gene (5 bases). Germline V gene data show CDR1 as SGHDN and CDR2 as FVKESK. The CDR3 has 13 residues. Trimming left V 0 bases short and J 10 bases short, with 11 bases between. The CDR3 reads CASSQDTIRAQYF. CDR3 coding DNA: TGTGCCAGCAGCCAAGATACCATCAGGGCGCAGTATTTT.

The chain has TRBV10-1 and TRBJ1-2; tentatively, D is TRBD1 (6 bases). Germline values: CDR1 WNHNN, CDR2 SYGVQD (reference sequence). This CDR3 comprises 13 residues. V shed 6 bases and J shed 5 bases, with 13 bases lying between them. CDR3 nucleotide sequence: TGCGCCAGCAGCGCCGACAGGTATTATGGCTACACCTTC. Its protein is CASSADRYYGYTF.

A few counts support this clone. The V call is TRBV20-1, the J call TRBJ1-5; D unresolved. V shed 4 bases and J shed 9 bases, with 10 bases lying between them. The CDR3 is 11 amino acids. Germline V lookup: CDR1 DFQATT, CDR2 SNEGSKA (reference sequence). The DNA for the CDR3 is TGCAGTGCTACCGACGGTGGGCCCCAGCATTTT. Its translation: CSATDGGPQHF.

This chain joins TRBV27 and TRBJ2-5, with 7 bases identical to TRBD2. There are 14 residues in the CDR3. Germline CDR1 and CDR2: MNHEY and SMNVEV (reference sequence). The J segment lost 0 bases and the V segment lost 6 bases, leaving 4 bases of the junction unmatched. CDR3 sequence (DNA): TGTGCCAGCAGCCGGGGGGTCTACCAAGAGACCCAGTACTTC. Protein product: CASSRGVYQETQYF.

The chain joins TRBV7-9 to TRBJ2-3; 7 bases are shared with TRBD2. With 3 bases clipped from V and 1 base from J, the junction kept 4 bases outside the gene matches. Germline V gives CDR1 SEHNR, CDR2 FQNEAQ (reference sequence). This CDR3 contains 15 residues. In DNA form, the CDR3 reads TGTGCCAGCAGCTTGGCGGGAGCTGGCACAGATACGCAGTATTTT. Translating gives CASSLAGAGTDTQYF.

The chain joins TRBV15 to TRBJ1-2, with D tentatively TRBD1 (6 bases). V shed 1 base and J shed 8 bases, with 14 bases lying between them. CDR3 length: 14 residues. The germline V gene has CDR1 LNHNV and CDR2 YYDKDF (reference sequence). The CDR3: CATSRVTGFGGYTF. The CDR3 coding sequence is TGTGCCACCAGCAGAGTTACAGGGTTTGGAGGCTACACCTTC. The variable domain in full, with the rest retrieved from reference TRBV15 and TRBJ1-2, is DAMVIQNPRYQVTQFGKPVTLSCSQTLNHNVMYWYQQKSSQAPKLLFHYYDKDFNNEADTPDNFQSRRPNTSFCFLDIRSPGLGDTAMYLCATSRVTGFGGYTFGSGTRLTVV.

This chain joins TRBV28 and TRBJ1-5, with unresolved D. Germline V lookup: CDR1 MDHEN, CDR2 SYDVKM. There are 14 residues in the CDR3. Trimming left V 3 bases short and J 6 bases short, with 12 bases between. CDR3 nucleotides: TGTGCCAGCAGTTTCGAGGGTCTCGGTCAGCCCCAGCATTTT. This encodes CASSFEGLGQPQHF.

The chain couples TRBV2 to TRBJ2-3; D is perhaps TRBD2 (6 bases). The V end lost 7 bases, the J end lost 3 bases, and 14 bases lay between the germline ends. The CDR3 runs to 14 residues. Germline CDR1 reads SNHLY; CDR2 reads FYNNEI. The CDR3 sequence: CASKREERTDTQYF. CDR3 DNA: TGTGCCAGCAAAAGGGAGGAGAGGACAGATACGCAGTATTTT.

The chain recombines TRBV30 with TRBJ2-5; 10 bases fit TRBD1. This CDR3 contains 13 residues. CDR1 GTSNPN and CDR2 SVGIG come from the germline V gene (reference sequence). The junction had 6 bases not matched to a gene; V was cut back by 5 bases and J by 6 bases. The CDR3 protein is CAWDRGRGQTQYF. CDR3 in DNA: TGTGCCTGGGACAGGGGGCGCGGGCAGACCCAGTACTTC.

This clone turned up a few times. This chain uses TRBV10-2 with TRBJ1-4; D call uncertain. V lost 0 bases and J 5 bases, leaving 7 bases between the germline ends. CDR1 and CDR2 (germline): WSHSY, SAAADI. This CDR3 contains 14 residues. The CDR3: CASSESHMNEKLFF. CDR3 DNA sequence: TGCGCCAGCAGTGAGTCACATATGAATGAAAAACTGTTTTTT.

This chain links TRBV18 with TRBJ2-4, with TRBD1 identical over 12 bases. Germline CDR1 KGHSH, CDR2 LQKENI. This CDR3 region has 18 residues. V dropped 4 bases and J dropped 7; count of bases not matched to a gene: 14. CDR3 coding DNA: TGTGCCAGCTCACTCAGTCCGGGACAGGGGGCAAAATGGAACATTCAGTACTTC. Its translation: CASSLSPGQGAKWNIQYF.

The rearrangement links TRBV5-1 to TRBJ2-1; D unresolved. Trimming left V 7 bases short and J 2 bases short, with 13 bases between. Germline CDR1 is SGHRS and CDR2 is YFSETQ. The CDR3 contains 14 residues. CDR3 DNA sequence: TGCGCCAGCCGGTTTCGGCCCACCTACAATGAGCAGTTCTTC. It translates to CASRFRPTYNEQFF.

The V gene is TRBV20-1, the J gene TRBJ1-2; D gene unclear. The CDR3 is made up of 11 amino acids. Per germline, CDR1 DFQATT and CDR2 SNEGSKA (reference sequence). V lost 3 bases to trimming and J lost 7 bases, with 9 bases between them. The CDR3 protein is CSASRWVGYTF. DNA of the CDR3: TGCAGTGCTAGTCGCTGGGTTGGCTACACCTTC.

This clone was found a few times. The chain uses TRBV4-1 and TRBJ1-2; D uncertain. The length of the CDR3 is 12 residues. The germline CDR1 and CDR2 sequences are MGHRA and YSYEKL. V gave up 9 bases and J gave up 7 bases, with 15 bases separating them. CDR3 DNA sequence: TGCGCCAGACTTCTAGGAGACCCTGGCTACACCTTC. Translated, it gives CARLLGDPGYTF.

V usage is TRBV5-1 and J usage is TRBJ1-3; no firm D call. Looked up from germline, CDR1 is SGHRS and CDR2 is YFSETQ. V was cut by 6 bases and J by 0 bases, with 10 bases left in between. The CDR3 totals 14 residues. The CDR3 nucleotides are TGCGCCAGCACCCCAGGTAACTCTGGAAACACCATATATTTT. Its translation is CASTPGNSGNTIYF.

This clone was picked up a small number of times. CDR3 sequence reads: CAWSVGDEQYF. In nucleotides, the CDR3 is TGTGCCTGGAGTGTGGGGGACGAGCAGTACTTC. This chain uses TRBV30 with TRBJ2-7; D may be TRBD1 or TRBD2 (5 bases each). The CDR3 extends over 11 amino acids. V lost 0 bases and J 5 bases, leaving 5 bases between the germline ends. CDR1 is GTSNPN and CDR2 is SVGIG in the germline V gene (reference sequence).

The rearrangement uses TRBV29-1 and TRBJ2-1; a possible D gene is TRBD1 (6 bases). Trimming shortened V by 4 bases and J by 7 bases, and 14 bases separated the two germline ends. The germline V gene has CDR1 SQVTM and CDR2 ANQGSEA. The CDR3 length is 13 residues. Here the CDR3 DNA reads TGCAGCGTTGTGGACAGTGGAAGGAATGAGCAGTTCTTC. Its protein product is CSVVDSGRNEQFF.

This clone was detected a few times. The rearrangement joins TRBV30 to TRBJ1-2, with TRBD1 identical over 9 bases. The CDR3 length is 16 residues. Germline CDR1 GTSNPN, CDR2 SVGIG (reference sequence). J was trimmed by 1 base and V by 1 base; bases with no gene match: 7. CDR3 sequence (DNA): TGTGCCTGGAGTGATATTGGGACAGGGATTAACTATGGCTACACCTTC. It translates to CAWSDIGTGINYGYTF.

V and J are TRBV4-1 and TRBJ2-7, with 9 bases fitting TRBD1. The germline V gene encodes CDR1 MGHRA and CDR2 YSYEKL. The CDR3 is 14 amino acids. V dropped 0 bases and J dropped 5; count of bases not matched to a gene: 2. The CDR3 nucleotides read TGCGCCAGCAGCCAAGAAGGGACAGGGAACGAGCAGTACTTC. It yields the protein CASSQEGTGNEQYF.

The chain is built from TRBV27 and TRBJ2-3; TRBD1 might be the D (6 bases). V lost 10 bases, J lost 4 bases, and 18 bases lay in between. The CDR3 sequence is 14 residues long. The germline gives CDR1 MNHEY, CDR2 SMNVEV (reference sequence). In DNA, the CDR3 is TGTGCCACCAGGGTTCTTCCAGGGGCAGATACGCAGTATTTT. Its protein product is CATRVLPGADTQYF.

The chain couples TRBV27 to TRBJ1-5, with TRBD1 as a possible D gene (5 bases). This CDR3 contains 13 residues. V shed 6 bases and J shed 7 bases, with 13 bases lying between them. Germline CDR1 reads MNHEY; CDR2 reads SMNVEV (reference sequence). The CDR3 nucleotides are TGTGCCAGCAGGAGGACACAAGGGCAGCCCCAGCATTTT. Its translation: CASRRTQGQPQHF.